This is a list of T cell receptor beta chains from one sample in a study of blood T cell repertoires in COVID-19. Clones were read by immunoSEQ multiplex PCR, and TCRdb kept only the in-frame ones, dropping some. The sample records tens of thousands of clones, roughly three quarters being singletons. The sample taken for sequencing was peripheral blood. The receptors come from an older man with active or convalescent COVID-19. Both conserved end residues are part of each CDR3. A D gene is named only where the DNA matches it firmly. Size tells how often a clone was seen (once, few, many) or the class of an expanded clone, and some rows leave it out.

CDR3nt: TGTGCCAGCAGTTCCCGGACTCCCCCACGCACTGAAGCTTTCTTT
CDR3aa: CASSSRTPPRTEAFF
abundance: NA
j_gene: TRBJ1-1
d_gene: NA
v_gene: TRBV6-5

CDR3nt: TGTGCCAGTAGTAATACAGGCAATCAGCCCCAGCATTTT
CDR3aa: CASSNTGNQPQHF
abundance: NA
j_gene: TRBJ1-5
d_gene: NA
v_gene: TRBV19

CDR3nt: TGTGCCAGCAGAGGGGACTACTACACCGGGGAGCTGTTTTTT
CDR3aa: CASRGDYYTGELFF
abundance: NA
j_gene: TRBJ2-2
d_gene: TRBD2
v_gene: TRBV14

CDR3nt: TGCGCCAGCAGCCGGCTGCTGCGGGGAGGTGAAAAACTGTTTTTT
CDR3aa: CASSRLLRGGEKLFF
abundance: NA
j_gene: TRBJ1-4
d_gene: NA
v_gene: TRBV5-1

CDR3nt: TGTGCCAGCAGTAGACGTAGCGGGGCAGATACGCAGTATTTT
CDR3aa: CASSRRSGADTQYF
abundance: NA
j_gene: TRBJ2-3
d_gene: TRBD2
v_gene: TRBV2

CDR3nt: TGTGCCACCACAAATATTACAGGGAATCAGGACAATCAGCCCCAGCATTTT
CDR3aa: CATTNITGNQDNQPQHF
abundance: NA
j_gene: TRBJ1-5
d_gene: NA
v_gene: TRBV25-1

CDR3nt: TGTGCCAGTAGTATATTAGGAGGGTCTGATACGCAGTATTTT
CDR3aa: CASSILGGSDTQYF
abundance: NA
j_gene: TRBJ2-3
d_gene: NA
v_gene: TRBV19

CDR3nt: TGTGCCAGCAGCTTAGATCAGGCCTGGCGAAACACCATATATTTT
CDR3aa: CASSLDQAWRNTIYF
abundance: few
j_gene: TRBJ1-3
d_gene: NA
v_gene: TRBV7-9

CDR3nt: TGTGCCAGTTCCCATCTACAGTCTGTCTATGAGCAGTTCTTC
CDR3aa: CASSHLQSVYEQFF
abundance: NA
j_gene: TRBJ2-1
d_gene: NA
v_gene: TRBV6-5

CDR3nt: TGTGCCAGCAGTCTTCCTGGGACAGGGGGTCCTTATGGCTACACCTTC
CDR3aa: CASSLPGTGGPYGYTF
abundance: once
j_gene: TRBJ1-2
d_gene: TRBD1
v_gene: TRBV28

CDR3nt: TGTGCCAGCAGCGTAGGCATGGGGCCCTCGAATTCACCCCTCCACTTT
CDR3aa: CASSVGMGPSNSPLHF
abundance: NA
j_gene: TRBJ1-6
d_gene: NA
v_gene: TRBV9

CDR3nt: TGTGCCAGCAGCTTCGGGGCGGGGGGAGACACTGAAGCTTTCTTT
CDR3aa: CASSFGAGGDTEAFF
abundance: NA
j_gene: TRBJ1-1
d_gene: NA
v_gene: TRBV7-9

CDR3nt: TGTGCCAGCAGTTTCCAGACAGGGGCGGCCGAGCAGTACTTC
CDR3aa: CASSFQTGAAEQYF
abundance: NA
j_gene: TRBJ2-7
d_gene: TRBD1
v_gene: TRBV6-5

CDR3nt: TGTGCCAGCACGGAGGACAGGGCCTACAATGAGCAGTTCTTC
CDR3aa: CASTEDRAYNEQFF
abundance: NA
j_gene: TRBJ2-1
d_gene: TRBD1
v_gene: TRBV4-2

CDR3nt: TGCAGCGTTGCATGGCAGGGATACAATGAGCAGTTCTTC
CDR3aa: CSVAWQGYNEQFF
abundance: NA
j_gene: TRBJ2-1
d_gene: NA
v_gene: TRBV29-1

CDR3nt: TGTGCCAGCCGCTTCCTACCAGGGGCAACTAATGAAAAACTGTTTTTT
CDR3aa: CASRFLPGATNEKLFF
abundance: once
j_gene: TRBJ1-4
d_gene: NA
v_gene: TRBV2

CDR3nt: TGTGCCAGCAGTGAGATGGGGCCCACTGAAGCTTTCTTT
CDR3aa: CASSEMGPTEAFF
abundance: NA
j_gene: TRBJ1-1
d_gene: NA
v_gene: TRBV2

CDR3nt: TGTGCCAGCAGCGTAGCGGTTGGTAGCAATCAGCCCCAGCATTTT
CDR3aa: CASSVAVGSNQPQHF
abundance: few
j_gene: TRBJ1-5
d_gene: NA
v_gene: TRBV9

CDR3nt: TGTGCCAGCAGCGACCGGGGAATAACAGATACGCAGTATTTT
CDR3aa: CASSDRGITDTQYF
abundance: NA
j_gene: TRBJ2-3
d_gene: NA
v_gene: TRBV9

CDR3nt: TGTGCCAGCAGCTGGAGACGGGGGTCTGGGGCCAACGTCCTGACTTTC
CDR3aa: CASSWRRGSGANVLTF
abundance: NA
j_gene: TRBJ2-6
d_gene: NA
v_gene: TRBV7-9

CDR3nt: TGTGCCATCAGTGAGTCCCAGATTTCTAACACTGAAGCTTTCTTT
CDR3aa: CAISESQISNTEAFF
abundance: NA
j_gene: TRBJ1-1
d_gene: NA
v_gene: TRBV10-3

CDR3nt: TGTGCCAGCAGCAGGCTAGCGGGGAACACCGGGGAGCTGTTTTTT
CDR3aa: CASSRLAGNTGELFF
abundance: NA
j_gene: TRBJ2-2
d_gene: TRBD2
v_gene: TRBV9

CDR3nt: TGTGCCAGCATACCAGGCCCGCTTAATGAAAAACTGTTTTTT
CDR3aa: CASIPGPLNEKLFF
abundance: NA
j_gene: TRBJ1-4
d_gene: NA
v_gene: TRBV6-5

CDR3nt: TGCGCCAGCAGCCAGGAGGGGCAGGGTAGGGCTGAAGCTTTCTTT
CDR3aa: CASSQEGQGRAEAFF
abundance: NA
j_gene: TRBJ1-1
d_gene: NA
v_gene: TRBV4-1

CDR3nt: TGTGCCAGCAGTTCAAAGACAGGGACTTTCACAGATACGCAGTATTTT
CDR3aa: CASSSKTGTFTDTQYF
abundance: once
j_gene: TRBJ2-3
d_gene: NA
v_gene: TRBV6-5

CDR3nt: TGTGCCTGGCAGGGGAATAATTCACCCCTCCACTTT
CDR3aa: CAWQGNNSPLHF
abundance: few
j_gene: TRBJ1-6
d_gene: NA
v_gene: TRBV30

CDR3nt: TGTGCCAGCAGTCAGGGTTCAGATACGCAGTATTTT
CDR3aa: CASSQGSDTQYF
abundance: NA
j_gene: TRBJ2-3
d_gene: NA
v_gene: TRBV7-2

CDR3nt: TGTGCCAGCAGTTTTGGGGGGGTCTCTGGGGCCAACGTCCTGACTTTC
CDR3aa: CASSFGGVSGANVLTF
abundance: NA
j_gene: TRBJ2-6
d_gene: TRBD2
v_gene: TRBV27

CDR3nt: TGTGCCAGCAGTTCGGCAGGAATCGCCATATATTTT
CDR3aa: CASSSAGIAIYF
abundance: NA
j_gene: TRBJ1-3
d_gene: NA
v_gene: TRBV6-5

CDR3nt: TGTGCCAGCAGTAGTAGCGGGGGGTGGCATACGCAGTATTTT
CDR3aa: CASSSSGGWHTQYF
abundance: NA
j_gene: TRBJ2-3
d_gene: TRBD2
v_gene: TRBV6-6

CDR3nt: TGTGCCAGCAGAGGGGACAGATATAGCTACGAGCAGTACTTC
CDR3aa: CASRGDRYSYEQYF
abundance: NA
j_gene: TRBJ2-7
d_gene: TRBD1
v_gene: TRBV2

CDR3nt: TGTGCCAGCAGCCCCAGCAGGTACGAGCAGTACTTC
CDR3aa: CASSPSRYEQYF
abundance: NA
j_gene: TRBJ2-7
d_gene: NA
v_gene: TRBV7-6

CDR3nt: TGTGCCATCAGACCAGCGGGGGGTGTCACAGATACGCAGTATTTT
CDR3aa: CAIRPAGGVTDTQYF
abundance: NA
j_gene: TRBJ2-3
d_gene: TRBD2
v_gene: TRBV10-3

CDR3nt: TGTGCCAGCAGTTTTCGCGGGCAGTACGGCGGCTACACCTTC
CDR3aa: CASSFRGQYGGYTF
abundance: NA
j_gene: TRBJ1-2
d_gene: NA
v_gene: TRBV27

CDR3nt: TGTGCCAGCAGCTCAGTACAGGGGATAAGCTCCTACAATGAGCAGTTCTTC
CDR3aa: CASSSVQGISSYNEQFF
abundance: NA
j_gene: TRBJ2-1
d_gene: TRBD1
v_gene: TRBV13

CDR3nt: TGCGCCAGCAGCTTGGGGCTAGCGGAGGACACCGGGGAGCTGTTTTTT
CDR3aa: CASSLGLAEDTGELFF
abundance: few
j_gene: TRBJ2-2
d_gene: TRBD2
v_gene: TRBV5-1

CDR3nt: TGTGCCAGCAGACTGACAGGGCTAAACACTGAAGCTTTCTTT
CDR3aa: CASRLTGLNTEAFF
abundance: NA
j_gene: TRBJ1-1
d_gene: TRBD1
v_gene: TRBV6-5

CDR3nt: TGTGCCAGCAGCTTGGCTTCGGGGACTGAAGCTTTCTTT
CDR3aa: CASSLASGTEAFF
abundance: NA
j_gene: TRBJ1-1
d_gene: NA
v_gene: TRBV5-5

CDR3nt: TGTGCCAGTCGATCGGACAGTTCGAACACCGGGGAGCTGTTTTTT
CDR3aa: CASRSDSSNTGELFF
abundance: few
j_gene: TRBJ2-2
d_gene: NA
v_gene: TRBV9

CDR3nt: TGTGCCAGCAGCGTAAGCCGGCAGGGCGGCGGCTACACCTTC
CDR3aa: CASSVSRQGGGYTF
abundance: NA
j_gene: TRBJ1-2
d_gene: NA
v_gene: TRBV3-1/TRBV3-2

CDR3nt: TGTGCCAGCAGCAGCAGGGGAGATGAGCAGTTCTTC
CDR3aa: CASSSRGDEQFF
abundance: NA
j_gene: TRBJ2-1
d_gene: NA
v_gene: TRBV21-1

CDR3nt: TGTGCCAGCAGAGAGTTTTTAGGCACAGATACGCAGTATTTT
CDR3aa: CASREFLGTDTQYF
abundance: NA
j_gene: TRBJ2-3
d_gene: NA
v_gene: TRBV6-1

CDR3nt: TGTGCCAGCAGCAAGACTCCATATGGCTACACCTTC
CDR3aa: CASSKTPYGYTF
abundance: once
j_gene: TRBJ1-2
d_gene: NA
v_gene: TRBV28

CDR3nt: TGTGCCTGGAGTGACTCCTGGGGGGACGATAATTCACCCCTCCACTTT
CDR3aa: CAWSDSWGDDNSPLHF
abundance: NA
j_gene: TRBJ1-6
d_gene: NA
v_gene: TRBV30

CDR3nt: TGCGCCAGCAGCCAAGCGGGACAGGGGGCCCCGGTAGAGACCCAGTACTTC
CDR3aa: CASSQAGQGAPVETQYF
abundance: NA
j_gene: TRBJ2-5
d_gene: TRBD1
v_gene: TRBV4-1

CDR3nt: TGTGCCAGCAGTTTCCCAGGGGGAATTGAAAAACTGTTTTTT
CDR3aa: CASSFPGGIEKLFF
abundance: NA
j_gene: TRBJ1-4
d_gene: TRBD1
v_gene: TRBV28

CDR3nt: TGTGCCAGCTCATCAGCCCCAACGGGTGATTCACCCCTCCACTTT
CDR3aa: CASSSAPTGDSPLHF
abundance: NA
j_gene: TRBJ1-6
d_gene: NA
v_gene: TRBV18

CDR3nt: TGTGCCAGCAGTTTAAGGGGCCCCGAAGGCTATGGCTACACCTTC
CDR3aa: CASSLRGPEGYGYTF
abundance: NA
j_gene: TRBJ1-2
d_gene: NA
v_gene: TRBV28

CDR3nt: TGTGCCATCAAGGCCTCACAGGGCTATGGCTACACCTTC
CDR3aa: CAIKASQGYGYTF
abundance: NA
j_gene: TRBJ1-2
d_gene: NA
v_gene: TRBV10-3

CDR3nt: TGTGCCAGCAGTGAACACGGGGGAACCGGAAACACCATATATTTT
CDR3aa: CASSEHGGTGNTIYF
abundance: NA
j_gene: TRBJ1-3
d_gene: NA
v_gene: TRBV6-1

CDR3nt: TGTGCCAGCAGCTTAAACCAGGGGGACGAGCAGTACTTC
CDR3aa: CASSLNQGDEQYF
abundance: once
j_gene: TRBJ2-7
d_gene: TRBD1
v_gene: TRBV7-3

CDR3nt: TGTGCCAGCAGTTACCCCGCTAGCGGGGGAGAAGAGACCCAGTACTTC
CDR3aa: CASSYPASGGEETQYF
abundance: NA
j_gene: TRBJ2-5
d_gene: TRBD2
v_gene: TRBV6-5

CDR3nt: TGTGCCAGCAGCCAGGAGGGACAGGCTAACTATGGCTACACCTTC
CDR3aa: CASSQEGQANYGYTF
abundance: few
j_gene: TRBJ1-2
d_gene: TRBD1
v_gene: TRBV4-2

CDR3nt: TGTGCCAGCAGTTCAACAGGGGGAGGATCACCCCTCCACTTT
CDR3aa: CASSSTGGGSPLHF
abundance: NA
j_gene: TRBJ1-6
d_gene: TRBD1
v_gene: TRBV2

CDR3nt: TGTGCCAGCACCCTAAAGAAAGCAGGGTTCGGGTCCGATACGCAGTATTTT
CDR3aa: CASTLKKAGFGSDTQYF
abundance: NA
j_gene: TRBJ2-3
d_gene: NA
v_gene: TRBV5-6

CDR3nt: TGTGCCAGCAGCCTGGACAGGGACTACGAGCAGTACTTC
CDR3aa: CASSLDRDYEQYF
abundance: few
j_gene: TRBJ2-7
d_gene: TRBD1
v_gene: TRBV5-4

CDR3nt: TGTGCCAGCAGTCCCAACGGGGGGAATCAGCCCCAGCATTTT
CDR3aa: CASSPNGGNQPQHF
abundance: NA
j_gene: TRBJ1-5
d_gene: NA
v_gene: TRBV6-5

CDR3nt: TGTGCCAGCAGCTGGGGAGGGACGGTGAACACTGAAGCTTTCTTT
CDR3aa: CASSWGGTVNTEAFF
abundance: NA
j_gene: TRBJ1-1
d_gene: NA
v_gene: TRBV5-4

CDR3nt: TGCGCCAGCAGCCACAGCGGGCAAGGCTACACCTTC
CDR3aa: CASSHSGQGYTF
abundance: NA
j_gene: TRBJ1-2
d_gene: NA
v_gene: TRBV5-1

CDR3nt: TGCAGTGCTAACCGGGACAATACGCAGTATTTT
CDR3aa: CSANRDNTQYF
abundance: NA
j_gene: TRBJ2-3
d_gene: NA
v_gene: TRBV20-1